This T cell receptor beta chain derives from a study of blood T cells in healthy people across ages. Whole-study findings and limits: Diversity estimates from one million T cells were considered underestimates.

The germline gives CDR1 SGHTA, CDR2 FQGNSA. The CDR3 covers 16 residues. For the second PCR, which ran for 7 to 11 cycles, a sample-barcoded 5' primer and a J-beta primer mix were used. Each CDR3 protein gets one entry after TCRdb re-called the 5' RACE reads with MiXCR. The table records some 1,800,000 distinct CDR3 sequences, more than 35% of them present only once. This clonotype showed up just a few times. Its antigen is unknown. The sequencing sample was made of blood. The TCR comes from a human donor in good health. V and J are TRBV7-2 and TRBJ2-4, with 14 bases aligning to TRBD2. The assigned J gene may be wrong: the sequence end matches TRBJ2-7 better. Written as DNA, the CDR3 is TGTGCCAGCAGCCGCCGGACTAGCGGGGGGCGGGACGAGCAGTACTTC. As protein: CASSRRTSGGRDEQYF.